Listed here is a single T cell receptor (beta chain). How the authors handled the data: Amplifying reference gene primers gave estimates of nucleated cell counts. The assay was immunoSEQ multiplex PCR, and TCRdb's table has in-frame clones only and misses some. The V and J calls and clone size were taken over from that table, and D and trimming were inferred from the DNA. The sample includes approximately 300,000 clones, about 84% of them seen just once. This specimen comes from a study of blood T cell repertoires in COVID-19. Germline CDR1 SEHNR, CDR2 FQNEAQ (reference sequence). Trimming took off 5 bases at V and 3 bases at J, with 17 bases between the two ends. The CDR3 length is 15 residues.

This clonotype was obtained from a woman between 50 and 59 years old with acute or convalescent COVID-19. The sample consisted of peripheral blood. The V gene is TRBV7-9, the J gene TRBJ2-7; D may be TRBD2 (6 bases). For the CDR3, the DNA is TGTGCCAGCAGCCCTAGGAGGGCTATCTTCTACGAGCAGTACTTC. Translating it yields CASSPRRAIFYEQYF.